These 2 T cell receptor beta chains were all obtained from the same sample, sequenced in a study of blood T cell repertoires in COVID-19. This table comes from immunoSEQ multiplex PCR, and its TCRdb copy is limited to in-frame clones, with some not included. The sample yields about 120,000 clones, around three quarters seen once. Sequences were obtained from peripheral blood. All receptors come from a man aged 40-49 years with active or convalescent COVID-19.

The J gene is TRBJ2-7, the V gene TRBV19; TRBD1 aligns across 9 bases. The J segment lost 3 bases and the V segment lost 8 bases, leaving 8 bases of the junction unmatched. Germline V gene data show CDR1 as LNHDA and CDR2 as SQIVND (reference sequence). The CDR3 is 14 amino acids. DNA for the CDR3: TGTGCCAGTTCAGACAGGGGGGGATTCTACGAGCAGTACTTC. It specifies CASSDRGGFYEQYF.

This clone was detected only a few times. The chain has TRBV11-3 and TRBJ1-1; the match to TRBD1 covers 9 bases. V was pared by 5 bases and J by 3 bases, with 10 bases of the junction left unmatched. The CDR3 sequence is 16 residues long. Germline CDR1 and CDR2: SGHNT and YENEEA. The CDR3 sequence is CASSPTRTGADTEAFF. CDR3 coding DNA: TGTGCCAGCAGCCCAACAAGGACAGGGGCGGACACTGAAGCTTTCTTT.